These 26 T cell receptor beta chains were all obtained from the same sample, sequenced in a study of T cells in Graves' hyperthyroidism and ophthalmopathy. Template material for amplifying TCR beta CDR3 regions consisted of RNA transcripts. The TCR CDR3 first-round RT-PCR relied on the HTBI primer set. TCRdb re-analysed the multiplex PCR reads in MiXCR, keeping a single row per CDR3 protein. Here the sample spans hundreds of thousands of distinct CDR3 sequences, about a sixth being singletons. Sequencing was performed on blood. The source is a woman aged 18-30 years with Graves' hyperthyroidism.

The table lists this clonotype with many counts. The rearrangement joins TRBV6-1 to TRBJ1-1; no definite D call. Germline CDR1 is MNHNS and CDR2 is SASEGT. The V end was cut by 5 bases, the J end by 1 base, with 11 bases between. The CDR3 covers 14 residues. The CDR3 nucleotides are TGTGCCAGCAGTTGGGAAGTAACGAACACTGAAGCTTTCTTT. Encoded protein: CASSWEVTNTEAFF.

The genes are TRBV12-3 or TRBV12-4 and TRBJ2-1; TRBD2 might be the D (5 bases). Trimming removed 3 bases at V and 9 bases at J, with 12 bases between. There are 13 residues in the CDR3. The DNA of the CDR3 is TGTGCCAGCAGTTTCATCGGACTCCTTGAGCAGTTCTTC. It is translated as CASSFIGLLEQFF.

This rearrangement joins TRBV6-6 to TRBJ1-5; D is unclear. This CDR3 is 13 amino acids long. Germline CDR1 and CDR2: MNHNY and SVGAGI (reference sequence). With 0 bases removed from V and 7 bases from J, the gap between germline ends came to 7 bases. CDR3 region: CASSYSRLQPQHF. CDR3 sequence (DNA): TGTGCCAGCAGTTACTCGAGGTTGCAGCCCCAGCATTTT.

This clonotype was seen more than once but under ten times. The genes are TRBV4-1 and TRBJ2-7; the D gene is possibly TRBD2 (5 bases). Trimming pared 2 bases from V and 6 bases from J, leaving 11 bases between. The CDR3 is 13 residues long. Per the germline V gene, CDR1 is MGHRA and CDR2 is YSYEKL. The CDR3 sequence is CASSQTSWSEQYF. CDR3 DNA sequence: TGCGCCAGCAGCCAAACTAGTTGGTCCGAGCAGTACTTC.

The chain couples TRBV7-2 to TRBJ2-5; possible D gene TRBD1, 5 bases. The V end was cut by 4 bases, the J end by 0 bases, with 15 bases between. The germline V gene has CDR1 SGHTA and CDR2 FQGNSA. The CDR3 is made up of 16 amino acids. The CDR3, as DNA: TGTGCCAGCAGCTCCTTCGGGCGACAGTACCAAGAGACCCAGTACTTC. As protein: CASSSFGRQYQETQYF.

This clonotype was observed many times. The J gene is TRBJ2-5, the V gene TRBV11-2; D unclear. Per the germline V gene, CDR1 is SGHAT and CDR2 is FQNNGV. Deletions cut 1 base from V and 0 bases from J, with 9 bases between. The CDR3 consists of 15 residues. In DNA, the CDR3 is TGTGCCAGCAGCTTAGCCCCGAGGTACCAAGAGACCCAGTACTTC. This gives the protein CASSLAPRYQETQYF.

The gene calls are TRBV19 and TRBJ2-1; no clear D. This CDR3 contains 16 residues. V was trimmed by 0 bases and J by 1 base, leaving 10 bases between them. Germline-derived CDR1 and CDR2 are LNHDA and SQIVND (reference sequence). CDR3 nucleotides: TGTGCCAGTAGTATAGATACTGGGGATTCCTACAATGAGCAGTTCTTC. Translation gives CASSIDTGDSYNEQFF.

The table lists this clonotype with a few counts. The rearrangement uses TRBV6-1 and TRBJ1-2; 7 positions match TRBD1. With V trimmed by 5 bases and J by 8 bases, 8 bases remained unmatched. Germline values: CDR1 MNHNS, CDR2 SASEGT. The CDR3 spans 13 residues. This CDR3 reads CASSSDRAMGYTF. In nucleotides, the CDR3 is TGTGCCAGCAGTTCCGACAGGGCGATGGGCTACACCTTC.

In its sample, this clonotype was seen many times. For the CDR3, the DNA is TGCAGCGTTGTAGGGGGTGGCACTGAAGCTTTCTTT. Translating gives CSVVGGGTEAFF. This rearrangement joins TRBV29-1 to TRBJ1-1; maybe TRBD1 (6 bases). Germline values: CDR1 SQVTM, CDR2 ANQGSEA. V lost 4 bases, J lost 4 bases, and 10 bases lay in between. The CDR3 consists of 12 residues.

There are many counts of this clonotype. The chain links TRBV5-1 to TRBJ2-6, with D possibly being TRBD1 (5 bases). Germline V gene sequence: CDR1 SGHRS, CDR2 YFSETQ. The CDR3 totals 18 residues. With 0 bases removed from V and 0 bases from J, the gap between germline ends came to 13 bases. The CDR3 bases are TGCGCCAGCAGCTTGGGCTCAGGGAAGAGCTCTGGGGCCAACGTCCTGACTTTC. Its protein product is CASSLGSGKSSGANVLTF.

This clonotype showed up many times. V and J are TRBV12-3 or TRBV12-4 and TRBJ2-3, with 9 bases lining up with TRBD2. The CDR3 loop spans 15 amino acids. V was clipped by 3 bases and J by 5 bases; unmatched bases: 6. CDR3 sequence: CASSFSGSMLDTQYF. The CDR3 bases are TGTGCCAGCAGTTTTAGCGGGAGTATGTTAGATACGCAGTATTTT.

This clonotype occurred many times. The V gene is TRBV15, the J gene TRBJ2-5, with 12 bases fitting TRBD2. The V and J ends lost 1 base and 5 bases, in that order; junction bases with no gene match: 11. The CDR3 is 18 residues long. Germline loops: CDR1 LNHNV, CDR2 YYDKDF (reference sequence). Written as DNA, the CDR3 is TGTGCCACCAGCAGAGGTCAAGGACTAGCGGGACCCCCGGAGACCCAGTACTTC. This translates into CATSRGQGLAGPPETQYF.

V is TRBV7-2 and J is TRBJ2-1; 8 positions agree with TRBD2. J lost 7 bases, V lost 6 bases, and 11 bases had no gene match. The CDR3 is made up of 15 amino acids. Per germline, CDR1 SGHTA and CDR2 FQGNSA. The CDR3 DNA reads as TGTGCCAGCAGTCAACCGGGGGGGAGGGGTAATGAGCAGTTCTTC. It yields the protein CASSQPGGRGNEQFF.

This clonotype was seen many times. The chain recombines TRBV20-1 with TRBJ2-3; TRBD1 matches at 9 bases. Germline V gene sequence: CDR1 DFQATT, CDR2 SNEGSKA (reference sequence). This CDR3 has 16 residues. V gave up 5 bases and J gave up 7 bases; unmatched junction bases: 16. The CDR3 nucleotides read TGCAGTGCTCAACCATATACAGGGGGCGGGAGAAATACGCAGTATTTT. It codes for CSAQPYTGGGRNTQYF.

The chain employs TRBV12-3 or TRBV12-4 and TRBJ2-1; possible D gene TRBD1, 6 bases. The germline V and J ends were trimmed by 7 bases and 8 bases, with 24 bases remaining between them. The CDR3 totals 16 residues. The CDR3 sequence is CASTDRTRESWDEQFF. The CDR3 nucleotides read TGTGCCAGCACCGACAGGACACGCGAATCCTGGGATGAGCAGTTCTTC.

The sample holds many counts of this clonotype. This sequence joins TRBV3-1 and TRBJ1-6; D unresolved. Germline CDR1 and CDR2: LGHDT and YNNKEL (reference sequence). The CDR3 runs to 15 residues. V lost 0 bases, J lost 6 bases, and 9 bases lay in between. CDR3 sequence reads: CASSQERGFNSPLHF. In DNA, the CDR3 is TGTGCCAGCAGCCAAGAACGAGGGTTTAATTCACCCCTCCACTTT.

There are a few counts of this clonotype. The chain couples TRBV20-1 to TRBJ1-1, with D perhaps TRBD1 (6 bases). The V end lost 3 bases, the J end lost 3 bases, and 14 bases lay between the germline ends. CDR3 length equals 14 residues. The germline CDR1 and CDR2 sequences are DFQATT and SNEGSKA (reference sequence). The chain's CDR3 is CSARSGRGDTEAFF. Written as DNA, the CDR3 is TGCAGTGCTAGGTCCGGCAGGGGTGACACTGAAGCTTTCTTT.

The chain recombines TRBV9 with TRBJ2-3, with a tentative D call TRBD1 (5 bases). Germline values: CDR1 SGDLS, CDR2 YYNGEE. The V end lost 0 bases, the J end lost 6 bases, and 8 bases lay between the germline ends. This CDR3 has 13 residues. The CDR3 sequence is CASSVEGVDTQYF. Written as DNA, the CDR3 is TGTGCCAGCAGCGTAGAAGGGGTCGATACGCAGTATTTT.

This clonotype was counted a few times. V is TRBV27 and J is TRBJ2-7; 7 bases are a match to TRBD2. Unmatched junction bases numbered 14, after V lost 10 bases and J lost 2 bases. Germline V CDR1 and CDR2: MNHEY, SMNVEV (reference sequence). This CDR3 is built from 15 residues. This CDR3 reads CATQLASGGTYEQYF. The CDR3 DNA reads TGTGCCACCCAGCTGGCTAGCGGAGGTACCTACGAGCAGTACTTC.

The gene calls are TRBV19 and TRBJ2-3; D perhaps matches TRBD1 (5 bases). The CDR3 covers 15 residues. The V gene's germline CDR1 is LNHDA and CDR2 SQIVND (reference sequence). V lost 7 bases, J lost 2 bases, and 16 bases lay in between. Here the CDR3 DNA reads TGTGCCAGTACCCCGAGGCAGGACATCACAGATACGCAGTATTTT. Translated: CASTPRQDITDTQYF. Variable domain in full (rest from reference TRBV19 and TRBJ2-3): DGGITQSPKYLFRKEGQNVTLSCEQNLNHDAMYWYRQDPGQGLRLIYYSQIVNDFQKGDIAEGYSVSREKKESFPLTVTSAQKNPTAFYLCASTPRQDITDTQYFGPGTRLTVL.

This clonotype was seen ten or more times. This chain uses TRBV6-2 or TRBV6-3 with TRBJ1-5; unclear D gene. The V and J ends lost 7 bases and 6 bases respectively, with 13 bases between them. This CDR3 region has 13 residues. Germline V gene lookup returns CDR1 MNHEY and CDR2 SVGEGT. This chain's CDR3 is CASTRQVGQPQHF. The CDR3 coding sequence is TGTGCCAGCACTCGGCAGGTGGGTCAGCCCCAGCATTTT.

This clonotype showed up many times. The CDR3 loop reads CASSLSGETQYF. Written as DNA, the CDR3 is TGTGCCAGCAGCTTATCGGGCGAGACCCAGTACTTC. The rearrangement links TRBV11-2 to TRBJ2-5, with D unclear. The CDR3 is 12 amino acids. Trimming took off 2 bases at V and 5 bases at J, with 6 bases between the two ends. Germline V gives CDR1 SGHAT, CDR2 FQNNGV.

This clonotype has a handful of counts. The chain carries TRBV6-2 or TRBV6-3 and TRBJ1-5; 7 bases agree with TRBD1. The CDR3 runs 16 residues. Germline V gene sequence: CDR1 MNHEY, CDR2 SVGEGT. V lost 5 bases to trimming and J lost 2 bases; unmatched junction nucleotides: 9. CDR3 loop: CASSHPSGQGNQPQHF. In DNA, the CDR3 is TGTGCCAGCAGTCATCCCAGTGGACAGGGCAATCAGCCCCAGCATTTT.

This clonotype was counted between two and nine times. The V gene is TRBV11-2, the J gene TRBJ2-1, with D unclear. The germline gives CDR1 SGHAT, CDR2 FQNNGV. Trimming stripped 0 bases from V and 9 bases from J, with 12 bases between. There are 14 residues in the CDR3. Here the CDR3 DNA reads TGTGCCAGCAGCTTAGATATAACCAGCATTGAGCAGTTCTTC. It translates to CASSLDITSIEQFF.

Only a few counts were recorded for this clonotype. The CDR3 region is CSAPEVAGAWYNEQFF. CDR3 nucleotides: TGCAGTGCTCCCGAGGTCGCGGGAGCGTGGTACAATGAGCAGTTCTTC. The V call is TRBV20-1, the J call TRBJ2-1, with 7 bases matching TRBD2. Looked up from germline, CDR1 is DFQATT and CDR2 is SNEGSKA (reference sequence). The CDR3 is 16 residues long. With 5 bases clipped from V and 4 bases from J, the junction kept 14 bases outside the gene matches.

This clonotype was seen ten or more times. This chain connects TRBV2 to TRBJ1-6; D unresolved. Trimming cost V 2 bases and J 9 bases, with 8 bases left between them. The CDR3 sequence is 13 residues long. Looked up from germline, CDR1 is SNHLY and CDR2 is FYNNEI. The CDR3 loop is CASSESRGSPLHF. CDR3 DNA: TGTGCCAGCAGTGAATCACGAGGTTCACCCCTCCACTTT. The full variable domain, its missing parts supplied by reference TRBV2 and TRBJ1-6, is EPEVTQTPSHQVTQMGQEVILRCVPISNHLYFYWYRQILGQKVEFLVSFYNNEISEKSEIFDDQFSVERPDGSNFTLKIRSTKLEDSAMYFCASSESRGSPLHFGNGTRLTVT.